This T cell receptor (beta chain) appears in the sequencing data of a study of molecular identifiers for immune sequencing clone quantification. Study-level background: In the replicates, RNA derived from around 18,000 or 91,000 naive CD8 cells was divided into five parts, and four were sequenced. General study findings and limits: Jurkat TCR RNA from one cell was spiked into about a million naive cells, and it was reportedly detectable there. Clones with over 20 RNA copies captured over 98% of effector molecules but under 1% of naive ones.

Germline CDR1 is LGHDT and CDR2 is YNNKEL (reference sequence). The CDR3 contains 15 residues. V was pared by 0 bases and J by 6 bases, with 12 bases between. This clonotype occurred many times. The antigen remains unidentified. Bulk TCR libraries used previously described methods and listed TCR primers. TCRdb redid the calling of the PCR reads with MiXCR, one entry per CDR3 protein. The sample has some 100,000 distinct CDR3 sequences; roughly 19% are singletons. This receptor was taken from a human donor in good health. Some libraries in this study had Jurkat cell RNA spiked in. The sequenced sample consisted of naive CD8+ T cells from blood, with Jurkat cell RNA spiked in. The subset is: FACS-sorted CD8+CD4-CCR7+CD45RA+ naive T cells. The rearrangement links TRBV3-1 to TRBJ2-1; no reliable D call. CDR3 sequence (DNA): TGTGCCAGCAGCCAAGATTGGCGGCAGGTCAATGAGCAGTTCTTC. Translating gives CASSQDWRQVNEQFF.